This T cell receptor beta chain was sequenced in a study of T cell changes during pregnancy in multiple sclerosis. Here immunoSEQ multiplex PCR was the method, and the copy in TCRdb shows in-frame clones only, minus some. The data hold 20,000 to 25,000 clones, with roughly nine tenths observed a single time. This CDR3 region has 16 residues. The V gene lost 0 bases and the J gene lost 7 bases, with 17 bases spanning the gap. In germline, CDR1 is SGDLS, CDR2 YYNGEE. The chain combines TRBV9 with TRBJ2-1, with a possible D match to TRBD2 (7 bases). The source was CD8+ T cells from peripheral blood mononuclear cells, collected after pregnancy. This TCR derives from a female donor with multiple sclerosis, enrolled in a pregnancy study. CDR3 sequence (DNA): TGTGCCAGCAGCGTAGCAGGGGAGGGATTAGATAATGAGCAGTTCTTC. Its protein product is CASSVAGEGLDNEQFF.